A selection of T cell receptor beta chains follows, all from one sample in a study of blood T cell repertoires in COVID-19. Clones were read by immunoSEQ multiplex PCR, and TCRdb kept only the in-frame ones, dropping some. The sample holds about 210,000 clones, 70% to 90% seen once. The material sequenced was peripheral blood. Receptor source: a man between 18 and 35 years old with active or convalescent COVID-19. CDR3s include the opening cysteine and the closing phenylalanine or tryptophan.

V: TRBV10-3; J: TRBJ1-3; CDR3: CAIRTGGIQSSGNTIYF
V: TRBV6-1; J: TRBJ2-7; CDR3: CASSEDLAGGYEQYF
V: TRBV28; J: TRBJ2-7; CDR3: CASRLGQESFYEQYF
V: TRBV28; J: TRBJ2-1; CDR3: CASRPLTGGPWDEQFF
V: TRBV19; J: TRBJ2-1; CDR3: CASRSGTGNDNEQFF
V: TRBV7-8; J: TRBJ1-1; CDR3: CASSVGQSNTEAFF
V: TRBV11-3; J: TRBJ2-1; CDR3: CASSSTHSAILYNEQFF
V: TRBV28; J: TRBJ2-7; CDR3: CASSWTRASYEQYF
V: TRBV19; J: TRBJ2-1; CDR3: CASSLLAGVRNEQFF
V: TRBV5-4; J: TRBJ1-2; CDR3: CASSVDSNLGGYTF
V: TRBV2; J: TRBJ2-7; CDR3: CASSQDSYEQYF
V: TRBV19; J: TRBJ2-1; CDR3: CASSILPGSLHNEQFF
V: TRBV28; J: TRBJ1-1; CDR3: CASTPLNTEAFF
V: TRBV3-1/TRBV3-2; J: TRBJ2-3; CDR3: CASSSLSDTQYF
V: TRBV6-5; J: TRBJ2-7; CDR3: CASSTGDRGYEQYF
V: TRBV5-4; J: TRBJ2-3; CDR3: CASSPQGGLASDTQYF
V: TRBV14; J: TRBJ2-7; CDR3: CASSQVRGGQYF
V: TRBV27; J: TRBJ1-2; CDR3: CASRPTGVGYGYTF
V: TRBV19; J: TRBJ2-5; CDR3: CASSSLPEGPYQETQYF
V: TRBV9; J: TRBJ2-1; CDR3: CASSLSGSSYNEQFF